This T cell receptor beta chain came from a study of blood T cells in healthy people across ages. Of note for this clonotype: The antigen is undetermined.

PCR was performed a second time for roughly 7 to 11 cycles using a sample-barcoded 5' primer and a J-beta primer mix. Each single sample gave us at least 3 million CDR3-containing paired-end reads. TCRdb passed the 5' RACE reads through MiXCR, listing each CDR3 protein once. Of approximately 810,000 distinct CDR3 sequences in the sample, around 30% were seen once. The CDR3 totals 14 residues. Germline V lookup: CDR1 SGHDN, CDR2 FVKESK. The V and J ends lost 2 bases and 4 bases respectively, with 11 bases between them. Study-wide results and limits: Per million T cells, the diversity of TCR beta decreased roughly linearly as age advanced.

The sequencing input was blood. The TCR originated in a woman of 80 years or more in good health. The chain has TRBV14 and TRBJ1-2; tentatively, D is TRBD1 (6 bases). The CDR3 coding sequence is TGTGCCAGCAGCCAAAATTTCAGGGGCTATGGCTACACCTTC. It specifies CASSQNFRGYGYTF.